This T cell receptor (beta chain) appears in the sequencing data of a study of patients and donors after allogeneic stem cell transplantation (dated by TCRdb to about 2020). The method behind the library was RT-PCR. The sequencer listed for this sample is NextSeq 550. TCRdb redid the processing of the public reads, applying fastp at Q25 and MiXCR, and retained in-frame beta chains. Entries that share a CDR3 protein sequence are merged under the most common genes and DNA. The sample records 190,000 or so distinct CDR3 sequences, roughly 38% of which are singletons. The biggest ten clones account for 11% of the sample. Remarks on this clonotype: This clone's antigen is unknown. No much larger clone exists at a distance of one base, and base qualities are not known.

The sample comprised blood, either unsorted or a sorted T cell fraction (not recorded which). The clonotype comes from a human donor who was either an allogeneic HSCT recipient or a stem cell or donor lymphocyte infusion donor (not recorded which). It is not recorded whose cells these are; they may come from a transplant donor.

The CDR3 is CASRRVPPTYEQYF. The DNA is as follows: TGTGCCAGCAGGAGGGTCCCTCCCACCTACGAGCAGTACTTC. The V and J segments used are TRBV28 and TRBJ2-7, with TRBD2 perhaps the D gene, on 5 matching bases. V drops 6 bases and J drops 2 bases, leaving 14 bases in between. According to the germline V gene, CDR1 reads MDHEN and CDR2 reads SYDVKM. Counted from cysteine to phenylalanine, this CDR3 has 14 amino acids. CDR3 DNA is the only sequence kept; it has 42 bases, read in frame from the first base.